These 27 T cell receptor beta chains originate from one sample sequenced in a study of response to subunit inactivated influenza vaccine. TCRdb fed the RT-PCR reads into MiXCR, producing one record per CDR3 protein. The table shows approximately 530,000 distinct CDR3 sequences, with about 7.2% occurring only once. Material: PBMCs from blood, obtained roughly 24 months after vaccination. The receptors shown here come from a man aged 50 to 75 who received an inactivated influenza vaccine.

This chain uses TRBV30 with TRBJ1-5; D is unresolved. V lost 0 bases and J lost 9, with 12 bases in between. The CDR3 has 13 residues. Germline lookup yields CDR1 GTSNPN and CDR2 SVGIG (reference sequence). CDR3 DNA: TGTGCCTGGAGTGTAGCCAGGACGGGGCCCCAGCATTTT. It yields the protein CAWSVARTGPQHF.

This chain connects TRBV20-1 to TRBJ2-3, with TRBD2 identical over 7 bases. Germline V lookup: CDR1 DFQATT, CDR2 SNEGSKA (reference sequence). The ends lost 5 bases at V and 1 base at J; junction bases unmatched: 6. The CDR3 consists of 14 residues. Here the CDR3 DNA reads TGCAGTGCTCCCCTACGGGGGGGCACAGATACGCAGTATTTT. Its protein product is CSAPLRGGTDTQYF.

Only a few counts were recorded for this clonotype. The CDR3 DNA sequence: TGCAGTGCTAGCGTAGGGGGCAACATTCAGTACTTC. Residues: CSASVGGNIQYF. V gene TRBV20-1 combines with J gene TRBJ2-4; 7 nucleotides align to TRBD1. V dropped 3 bases and J dropped 7; count of bases not matched to a gene: 3. The CDR3 sequence is 12 residues long. Germline CDR1 is DFQATT and CDR2 is SNEGSKA (reference sequence).

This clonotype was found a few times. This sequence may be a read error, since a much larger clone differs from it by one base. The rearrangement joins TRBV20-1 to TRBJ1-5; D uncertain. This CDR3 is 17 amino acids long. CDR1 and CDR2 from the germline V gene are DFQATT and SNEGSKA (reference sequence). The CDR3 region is CCARERGGRYSNQPQHF. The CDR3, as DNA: TGCTGTGCTAGAGAGCGCGGCGGCCGCTATAGCAATCAGCCCCAGCATTTT.

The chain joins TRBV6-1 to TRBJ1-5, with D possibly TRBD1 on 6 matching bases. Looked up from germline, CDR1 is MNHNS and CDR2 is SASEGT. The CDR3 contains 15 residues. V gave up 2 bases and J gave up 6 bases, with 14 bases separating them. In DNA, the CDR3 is TGTGCCAGCAGTGAACTGGGGGCGCAAAGTCAGCCCCAGCATTTT. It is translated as CASSELGAQSQPQHF.

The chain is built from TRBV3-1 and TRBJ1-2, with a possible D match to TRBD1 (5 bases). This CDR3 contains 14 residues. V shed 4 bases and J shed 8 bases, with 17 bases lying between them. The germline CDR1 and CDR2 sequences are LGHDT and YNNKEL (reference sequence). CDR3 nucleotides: TGTGCCAGCAGCCCGGAACCGGGACTCGGCGGCTACACCTTC. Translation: CASSPEPGLGGYTF.

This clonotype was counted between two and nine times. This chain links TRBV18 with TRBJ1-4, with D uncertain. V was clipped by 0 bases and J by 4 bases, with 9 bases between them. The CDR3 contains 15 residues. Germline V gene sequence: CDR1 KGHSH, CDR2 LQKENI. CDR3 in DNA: TGTGCCAGCTCACCACCGGGAGATTTTAATGAAAAACTGTTTTTT. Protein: CASSPPGDFNEKLFF.

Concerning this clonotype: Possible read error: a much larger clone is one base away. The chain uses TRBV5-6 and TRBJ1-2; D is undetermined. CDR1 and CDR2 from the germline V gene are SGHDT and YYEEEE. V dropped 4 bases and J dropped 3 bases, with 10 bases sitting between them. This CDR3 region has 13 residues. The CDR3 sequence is CASSPGPDYGYTF. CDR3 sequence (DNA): TGTGCCAGCAGCCCCGGGCCGGACTATGGCTACACCTTC.

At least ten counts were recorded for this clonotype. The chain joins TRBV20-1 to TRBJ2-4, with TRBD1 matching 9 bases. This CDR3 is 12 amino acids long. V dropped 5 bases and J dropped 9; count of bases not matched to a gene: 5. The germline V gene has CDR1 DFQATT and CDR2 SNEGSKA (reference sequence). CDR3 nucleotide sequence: TGCAGTGCTTCGGGACAGGGAGGCATTCAGTACTTC. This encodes CSASGQGGIQYF.

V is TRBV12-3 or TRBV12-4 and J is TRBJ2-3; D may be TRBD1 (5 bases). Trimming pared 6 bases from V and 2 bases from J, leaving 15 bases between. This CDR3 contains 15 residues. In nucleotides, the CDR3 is TGTGCCAGCAGCTGGCAGGGTGCGGACACAGATACGCAGTATTTT. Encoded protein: CASSWQGADTDTQYF.

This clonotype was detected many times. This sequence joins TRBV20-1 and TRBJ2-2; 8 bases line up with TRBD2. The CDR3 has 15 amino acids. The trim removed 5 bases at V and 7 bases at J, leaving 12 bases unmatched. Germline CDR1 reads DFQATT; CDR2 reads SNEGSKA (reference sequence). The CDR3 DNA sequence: TGCAGTGCTCCACGTAACGGGGGGGCCCTCGGGGAGCTGTTTTTT. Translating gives CSAPRNGGALGELFF.

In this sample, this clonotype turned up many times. The DNA for the CDR3 is TGCAGTGCTAGAGATCGCGGGGTATTTCTGCATGAGCAGTTCTTC. This sequence encodes CSARDRGVFLHEQFF. The chain carries TRBV20-1 and TRBJ2-1; tentatively, D is TRBD2 (6 bases). The CDR3 is made up of 15 amino acids. Germline assignment: CDR1 DFQATT and CDR2 SNEGSKA (reference sequence). Trimming shortened V by 0 bases and J by 8 bases, and 17 bases separated the two germline ends.

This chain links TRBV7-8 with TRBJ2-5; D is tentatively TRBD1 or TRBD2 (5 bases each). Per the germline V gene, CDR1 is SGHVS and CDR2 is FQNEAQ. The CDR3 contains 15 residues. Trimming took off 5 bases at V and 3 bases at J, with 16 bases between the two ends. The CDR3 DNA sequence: TGTGCCAGCAGCCGATGGGGGTCTCGGGAAGAGACCCAGTACTTC. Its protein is CASSRWGSREETQYF.

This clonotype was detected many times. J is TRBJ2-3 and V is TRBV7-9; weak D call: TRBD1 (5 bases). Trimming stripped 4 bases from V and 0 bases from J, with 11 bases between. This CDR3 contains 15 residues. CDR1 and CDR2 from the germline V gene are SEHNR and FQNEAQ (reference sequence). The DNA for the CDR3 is TGTGCCAGCAGCTCTCCTAAGGGGAGCACAGATACGCAGTATTTT. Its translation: CASSSPKGSTDTQYF. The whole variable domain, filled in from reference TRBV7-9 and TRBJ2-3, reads DTGVSQNPRHKITKRGQNVTFRCDPISEHNRLYWYRQTLGQGPEFLTYFQNEAQLEKSRLLSDRFSAERPKGSFSTLEIQRTEQGDSAMYLCASSSPKGSTDTQYFGPGTRLTVL.

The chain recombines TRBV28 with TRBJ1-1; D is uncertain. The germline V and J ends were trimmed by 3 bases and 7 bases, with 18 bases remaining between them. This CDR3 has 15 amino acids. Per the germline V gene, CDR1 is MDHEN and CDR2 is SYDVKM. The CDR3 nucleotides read TGTGCCAGCAGTTTTGGTATTCTGGAGCGGGGTGAAGCTTTCTTT. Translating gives CASSFGILERGEAFF.

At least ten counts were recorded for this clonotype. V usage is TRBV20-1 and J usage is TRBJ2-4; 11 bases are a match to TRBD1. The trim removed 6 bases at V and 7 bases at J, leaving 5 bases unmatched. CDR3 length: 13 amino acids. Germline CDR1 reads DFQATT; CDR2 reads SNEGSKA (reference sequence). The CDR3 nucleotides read TGCAGTGCGAAGGGACAGGGGGTCAACATTCAGTACTTC. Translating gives CSAKGQGVNIQYF.

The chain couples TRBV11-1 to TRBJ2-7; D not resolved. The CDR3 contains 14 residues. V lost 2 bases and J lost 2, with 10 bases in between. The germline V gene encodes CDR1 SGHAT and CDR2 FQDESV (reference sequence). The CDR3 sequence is CASSLRPSPYEQYF. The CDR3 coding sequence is TGTGCCAGCAGCTTACGTCCAAGCCCCTACGAGCAGTACTTC.

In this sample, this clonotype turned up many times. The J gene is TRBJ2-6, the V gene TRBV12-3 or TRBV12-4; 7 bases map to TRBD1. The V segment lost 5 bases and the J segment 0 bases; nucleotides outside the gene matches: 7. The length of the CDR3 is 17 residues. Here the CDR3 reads CASSMGQSFSGANVLTF. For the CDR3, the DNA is TGTGCCAGCAGTATGGGACAGTCCTTCTCTGGGGCCAACGTCCTGACTTTC.

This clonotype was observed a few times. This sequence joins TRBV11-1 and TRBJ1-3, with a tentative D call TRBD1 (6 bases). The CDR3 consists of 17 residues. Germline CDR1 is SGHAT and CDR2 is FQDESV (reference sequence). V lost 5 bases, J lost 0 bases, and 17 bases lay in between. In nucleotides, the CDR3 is TGTGCCAGCAGCGTTCGTCCGGGACAAAACTCTGGAAACACCATATATTTT. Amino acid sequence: CASSVRPGQNSGNTIYF.

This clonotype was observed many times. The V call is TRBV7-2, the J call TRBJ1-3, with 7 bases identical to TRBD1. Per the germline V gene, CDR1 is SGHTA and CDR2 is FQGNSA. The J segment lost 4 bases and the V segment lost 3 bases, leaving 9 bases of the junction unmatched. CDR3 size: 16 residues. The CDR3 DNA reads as TGTGCCAGCAGCTTGGGCCCGGGGACAGACGGAAACACCATATATTTT. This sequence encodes CASSLGPGTDGNTIYF.

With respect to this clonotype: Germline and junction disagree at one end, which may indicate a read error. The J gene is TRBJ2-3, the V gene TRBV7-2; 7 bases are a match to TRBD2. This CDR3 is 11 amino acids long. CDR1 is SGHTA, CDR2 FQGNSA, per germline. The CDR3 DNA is TGTGCCAGCAGTTCAGTACTAGCGTTGCATTTT. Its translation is CASSSVLALHF.

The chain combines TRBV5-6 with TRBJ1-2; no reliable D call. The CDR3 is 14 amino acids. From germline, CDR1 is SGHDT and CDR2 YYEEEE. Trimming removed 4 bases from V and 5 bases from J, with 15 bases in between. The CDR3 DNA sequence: TGTGCCAGCAGCCCCGGCCAGGTGGAGTATGGCTACACCTTC. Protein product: CASSPGQVEYGYTF. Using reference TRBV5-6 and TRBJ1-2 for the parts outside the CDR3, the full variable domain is DAGVTQSPTHLIKTRGQQVTLRCSPKSGHDTVSWYQQALGQGPQFIFQYYEEEERQRGNFPDRFSGHQFPNYSSELNVNALLLGDSALYLCASSPGQVEYGYTFGSGTRLTVV.

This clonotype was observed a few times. The CDR3 sequence: CASSQEGQETQYF. Here the CDR3 DNA reads TGTGCCAGCAGCCAGGAGGGCCAAGAGACCCAGTACTTC. The V call is TRBV3-1, the J call TRBJ2-5; TRBD2 is a possible D gene (6 bases). Trimming left V 3 bases short and J 1 base short, with 6 bases between. The length of the CDR3 is 13 residues. Germline CDR1 reads LGHDT; CDR2 reads YNNKEL (reference sequence).

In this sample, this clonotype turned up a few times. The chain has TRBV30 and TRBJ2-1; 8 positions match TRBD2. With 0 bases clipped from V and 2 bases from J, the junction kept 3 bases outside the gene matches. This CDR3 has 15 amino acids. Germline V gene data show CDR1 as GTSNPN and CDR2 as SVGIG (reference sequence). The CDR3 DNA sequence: TGTGCCTGGAGTGTAAGAGCGGGAGCCTACAATGAGCAGTTCTTC. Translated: CAWSVRAGAYNEQFF.

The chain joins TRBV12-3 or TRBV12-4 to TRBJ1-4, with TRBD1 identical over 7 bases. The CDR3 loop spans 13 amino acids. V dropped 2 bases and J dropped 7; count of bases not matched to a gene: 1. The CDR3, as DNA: TGTGCCAGCAGTTTATCAGGGGGTGAAAAACTGTTTTTT. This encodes CASSLSGGEKLFF.

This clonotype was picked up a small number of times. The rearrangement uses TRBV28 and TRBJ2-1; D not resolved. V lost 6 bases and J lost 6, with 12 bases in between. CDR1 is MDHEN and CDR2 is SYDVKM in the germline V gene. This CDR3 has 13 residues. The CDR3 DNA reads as TGTGCCAGCAGCCTGAGAAGGGTCAATGAGCAGTTCTTC. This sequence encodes CASSLRRVNEQFF. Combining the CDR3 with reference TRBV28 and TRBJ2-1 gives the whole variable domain DVKVTQSSRYLVKRTGEKVFLECVQDMDHENMFWYRQDPGLGLRLIYFSYDVKMKEKGDIPEGYSVSREKKERFSLILESASTNQTSMYLCASSLRRVNEQFFGPGTRLTVL.

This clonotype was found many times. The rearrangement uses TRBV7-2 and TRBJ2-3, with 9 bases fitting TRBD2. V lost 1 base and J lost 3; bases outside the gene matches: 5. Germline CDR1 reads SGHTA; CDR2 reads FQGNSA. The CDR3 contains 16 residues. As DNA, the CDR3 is TGTGCCAGCAGCTTAGGGGCGGGGGGGCCAACAGATACGCAGTATTTT. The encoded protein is CASSLGAGGPTDTQYF.